This TCR beta chain is from a study of blood T cell repertoires in COVID-19. The CDR3 runs to 11 residues. In the authors' workflow: It was from reference gene primer amplification that nucleated cell counts were estimated. Generated by immunoSEQ multiplex PCR, the TCRdb table keeps only in-frame clones and is missing some. The D gene and trimming were derived from the DNA, and the V and J assignments and clone size from that table. Of 400,000 to 450,000 clones listed, more than 80% are singletons. The chain combines TRBV21-1 with TRBJ1-5; whether TRBD1, the table's D call, matches the DNA was not checked. TRBV21-1 is described as a pseudogene. Input material: peripheral blood. The TCR originated in a woman between 25 and 40 years old with active or convalescent COVID-19. The CDR3 coding sequence is TGTGCCAGCAGCAAAAAACAGGAGCCGCATTTT. Translating gives CASSKKQEPHF.